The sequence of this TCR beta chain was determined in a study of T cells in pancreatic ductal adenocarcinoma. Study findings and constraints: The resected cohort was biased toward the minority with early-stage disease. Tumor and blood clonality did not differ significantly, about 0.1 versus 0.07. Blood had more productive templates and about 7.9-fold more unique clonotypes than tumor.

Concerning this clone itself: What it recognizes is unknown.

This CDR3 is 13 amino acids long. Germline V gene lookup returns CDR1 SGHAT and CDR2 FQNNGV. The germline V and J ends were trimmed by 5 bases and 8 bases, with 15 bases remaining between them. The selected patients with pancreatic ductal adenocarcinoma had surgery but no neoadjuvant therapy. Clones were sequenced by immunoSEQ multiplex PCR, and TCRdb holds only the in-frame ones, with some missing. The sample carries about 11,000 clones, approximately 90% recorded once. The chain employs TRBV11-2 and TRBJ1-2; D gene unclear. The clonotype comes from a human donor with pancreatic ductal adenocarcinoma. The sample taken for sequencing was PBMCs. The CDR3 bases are TGTGCCAGCAGCCCCCAAGGGTCTGGAGGCTACACCTTC. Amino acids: CASSPQGSGGYTF.